This T cell receptor beta chain was captured in a study of cytomegalovirus exposure and HLA in healthy donors. All the people who gave samples were healthy bone marrow donors. Concerning this clone itself: Its antigen remains unidentified.

The germline V and J ends were trimmed by 5 bases and 8 bases, with 18 bases remaining between them. The V gene's germline CDR1 is SNHLY and CDR2 FYNNEI. This CDR3 comprises 14 residues. Overall study findings and caveats: A later analysis found TCR association rates differed by HLA locus, highest for DRB1 and lowest for HLA-C.

PCR amplification relied on 60 Vbeta primers (plus 13 Jbeta primers). Measured with immunoSEQ multiplex PCR; TCRdb has only the in-frame clones, and not every one. This repertoire shows some 150,000 clones, roughly 78% found once; its top ten account for around 4.2%. The specimen was PBMCs. This sequence originates from a man aged 45 to 65 in good health and CMV-seropositive. The J gene is TRBJ1-2, the V gene TRBV2; perhaps TRBD1 as D (5 bases). The chain's CDR3 is CASSQGGAREGYTF. The CDR3 region has the DNA TGTGCCAGCAGTCAGGGCGGGGCCCGGGAGGGCTACACCTTC.